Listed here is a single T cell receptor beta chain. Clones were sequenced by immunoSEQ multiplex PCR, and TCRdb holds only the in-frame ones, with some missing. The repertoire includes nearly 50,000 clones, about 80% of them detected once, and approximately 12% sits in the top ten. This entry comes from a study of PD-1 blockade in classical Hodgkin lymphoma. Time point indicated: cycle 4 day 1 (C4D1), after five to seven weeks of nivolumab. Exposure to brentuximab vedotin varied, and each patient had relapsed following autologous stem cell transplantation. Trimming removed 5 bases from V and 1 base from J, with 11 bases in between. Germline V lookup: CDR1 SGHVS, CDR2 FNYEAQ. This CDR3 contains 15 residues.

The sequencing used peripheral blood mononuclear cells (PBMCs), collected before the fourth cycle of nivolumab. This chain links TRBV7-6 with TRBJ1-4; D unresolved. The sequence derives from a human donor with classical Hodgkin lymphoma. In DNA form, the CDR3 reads TGTGCCAGCAGCCCTACAGCACTAACTAATGAAAAACTGTTTTTT. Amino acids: CASSPTALTNEKLFF.